This is a list of T cell receptor beta chains from one sample in a study of PD-1 blockade in mismatch repair-deficient tumors. Measured with immunoSEQ multiplex PCR; TCRdb has only the in-frame clones, and not every one. This sample has some 110,000 clones, with roughly 80% found just once. The source material was peripheral blood, sampled approximately 14 months after starting pembrolizumab. The receptors come from an adult with mismatch repair-deficient cancer. Each CDR3 is given with its conserved first and last residue. The D gene is left open where the match is weak. Clone size appears in some rows only: once, few, many, or a class for an expanded clone.

d_call: -; j_call: TRBJ2-5; clone_size: -; v_call: TRBV6-5; cdr3_aa: CASSDWGQETQYF; cdr3_nt: TGTGCCAGCAGTGACTGGGGTCAAGAGACCCAGTACTTC
d_call: -; j_call: TRBJ2-7; clone_size: -; v_call: TRBV9; cdr3_aa: CASSTRWESYEQYF; cdr3_nt: TGTGCCAGCAGCACTCGGTGGGAGTCCTACGAGCAGTACTTC
d_call: TRBD2; j_call: TRBJ2-3; clone_size: -; v_call: TRBV19; cdr3_aa: CASSKKREEGTDTQYF; cdr3_nt: TGTGCCAGTAGTAAAAAGCGGGAGGAGGGAACAGATACGCAGTATTTT
d_call: TRBD2; j_call: TRBJ2-2; clone_size: -; v_call: TRBV11-2; cdr3_aa: CASSSLTSGGSGELFF; cdr3_nt: TGTGCCAGCAGCTCCCTGACTAGCGGGGGTTCCGGGGAGCTGTTTTTT
d_call: -; j_call: TRBJ2-7; clone_size: -; v_call: TRBV19; cdr3_aa: CASSIAGNEQYF; cdr3_nt: TGTGCCAGTAGTATCGCAGGGAACGAGCAGTACTTC
d_call: -; j_call: TRBJ1-1; clone_size: -; v_call: TRBV2; cdr3_aa: CASKATETNEAFF; cdr3_nt: TGTGCCAGCAAGGCAACAGAAACGAATGAAGCTTTCTTT
d_call: TRBD2; j_call: TRBJ2-1; clone_size: -; v_call: TRBV7-6; cdr3_aa: CASSLGTSGTNEQFF; cdr3_nt: TGTGCCAGCAGCTTAGGAACTAGCGGGACTAATGAGCAGTTCTTC
d_call: TRBD2; j_call: TRBJ2-3; clone_size: -; v_call: TRBV7-9; cdr3_aa: CASSLGVSAGAADTQYF; cdr3_nt: TGTGCCAGCAGCTTAGGAGTTTCAGCGGGAGCAGCCGATACGCAGTATTTT
d_call: TRBD1; j_call: TRBJ1-4; clone_size: -; v_call: TRBV7-9; cdr3_aa: CASSWTGTGRSTNEKLFF; cdr3_nt: TGTGCCAGCAGCTGGACCGGGACAGGGAGATCAACTAATGAAAAACTGTTTTTT
d_call: -; j_call: TRBJ1-1; clone_size: -; v_call: TRBV29-1; cdr3_aa: CSANRDVVSATEAFF; cdr3_nt: TGCAGCGCCAACAGGGACGTTGTTTCGGCCACTGAAGCTTTCTTT
d_call: TRBD1; j_call: TRBJ1-1; clone_size: -; v_call: TRBV6-5; cdr3_aa: CASSYSTGVPEAFF; cdr3_nt: TGTGCCAGCAGTTATTCCACAGGGGTACCTGAAGCTTTCTTT
d_call: TRBD1; j_call: TRBJ2-7; clone_size: -; v_call: TRBV6-1; cdr3_aa: CASREWGQSTYEQYF; cdr3_nt: TGTGCCAGCAGGGAATGGGGACAGAGCACCTACGAGCAGTACTTC
d_call: TRBD1; j_call: TRBJ1-2; clone_size: few; v_call: TRBV5-1; cdr3_aa: CASSDGQGAKGYTF; cdr3_nt: TGCGCCAGCAGCGACGGACAGGGGGCAAAGGGCTACACCTTC
d_call: TRBD1; j_call: TRBJ2-7; clone_size: -; v_call: TRBV7-6; cdr3_aa: CASSLGSAGGYEQYF; cdr3_nt: TGTGCCAGCAGCTTAGGTAGTGCAGGGGGCTACGAGCAGTACTTC
d_call: -; j_call: TRBJ2-1; clone_size: once; v_call: TRBV7-9; cdr3_aa: CASSRGGYNEQFF; cdr3_nt: TGTGCCAGCAGCCGTGGGGGGTACAATGAGCAGTTCTTC
d_call: TRBD1; j_call: TRBJ1-3; clone_size: -; v_call: TRBV28; cdr3_aa: CASSAGTVLRNTIYF; cdr3_nt: TGTGCCAGCAGTGCCGGGACAGTACTACGAAACACCATATATTTT
d_call: -; j_call: TRBJ2-1; clone_size: once; v_call: TRBV29-1; cdr3_aa: CSVGEARNEQFF; cdr3_nt: TGCAGCGTTGGAGAGGCACGCAATGAGCAGTTCTTC
d_call: -; j_call: TRBJ2-7; clone_size: -; v_call: TRBV4-3; cdr3_aa: CASSQDWDSAYEQYF; cdr3_nt: TGCGCCAGCAGCCAAGATTGGGACTCCGCCTACGAGCAGTACTTC
d_call: -; j_call: TRBJ2-2; clone_size: -; v_call: TRBV6-5; cdr3_aa: CASSYSSFGELFF; cdr3_nt: TGTGCCAGCAGTTACTCTAGCTTCGGGGAGCTGTTTTTT
d_call: TRBD2; j_call: TRBJ2-1; clone_size: once; v_call: TRBV9; cdr3_aa: CASSEASGSSYNEQFF; cdr3_nt: TGTGCCAGCAGTGAAGCTAGCGGAAGCTCCTACAATGAGCAGTTCTTC
d_call: TRBD2; j_call: TRBJ2-1; clone_size: once; v_call: TRBV15; cdr3_aa: CATSRSRAAGVLNEQFF; cdr3_nt: TGTGCCACCAGCAGAAGTAGGGCGGCGGGAGTTCTCAATGAGCAGTTCTTC
d_call: -; j_call: TRBJ1-2; clone_size: few; v_call: TRBV11-1; cdr3_aa: CASSPSDSYGYTF; cdr3_nt: TGTGCCAGCAGCCCTTCGGACAGCTATGGCTACACCTTC
d_call: TRBD2; j_call: TRBJ2-6; clone_size: -; v_call: TRBV19; cdr3_aa: CASKLAGVSGANVLTF; cdr3_nt: TGTGCCAGTAAACTAGCGGGAGTATCCGGGGCCAACGTCCTGACTTTC
d_call: TRBD1; j_call: TRBJ1-1; clone_size: -; v_call: TRBV9; cdr3_aa: CASSVLPGQAPNTEAFF; cdr3_nt: TGTGCCAGCAGCGTCCTCCCCGGACAGGCTCCGAACACTGAAGCTTTCTTT
d_call: -; j_call: TRBJ2-1; clone_size: -; v_call: TRBV7-9; cdr3_aa: CASSKGLEDNEQFF; cdr3_nt: TGTGCCAGCAGCAAGGGACTGGAGGACAATGAGCAGTTCTTC
d_call: -; j_call: TRBJ2-2; clone_size: -; v_call: TRBV5-1; cdr3_aa: CATRQNTGELFF; cdr3_nt: TGCGCCACCAGACAGAACACCGGGGAGCTGTTTTTT
d_call: TRBD2; j_call: TRBJ2-7; clone_size: -; v_call: TRBV5-1; cdr3_aa: CASSLLPGTSNEQYF; cdr3_nt: TGCGCCAGCAGCTTACTCCCCGGGACTAGTAACGAGCAGTACTTC
d_call: TRBD1; j_call: TRBJ1-1; clone_size: once; v_call: TRBV29-1; cdr3_aa: CSVVATGDTEAFF; cdr3_nt: TGCAGCGTTGTAGCTACAGGGGACACTGAAGCTTTCTTT
d_call: -; j_call: TRBJ2-6; clone_size: few; v_call: TRBV5-5; cdr3_aa: CASSFVPSGANVLTF; cdr3_nt: TGTGCCAGCAGCTTTGTGCCCTCTGGGGCCAACGTCCTGACTTTC
d_call: TRBD2; j_call: TRBJ2-1; clone_size: -; v_call: TRBV19; cdr3_aa: CASSLRLAGPNNEQFF; cdr3_nt: TGTGCCAGTAGTCTGAGACTAGCGGGGCCAAACAATGAGCAGTTCTTC
d_call: TRBD1; j_call: TRBJ1-2; clone_size: few; v_call: TRBV5-1; cdr3_aa: CASSLADRGRNGYTF; cdr3_nt: TGCGCCAGCAGCTTGGCCGACAGGGGGCGGAATGGCTACACCTTC
d_call: -; j_call: TRBJ2-6; clone_size: -; v_call: TRBV19; cdr3_aa: CASNEGTGANVLTF; cdr3_nt: TGTGCCAGTAATGAGGGAACTGGGGCCAACGTCCTGACTTTC
d_call: TRBD1; j_call: TRBJ2-3; clone_size: -; v_call: TRBV7-9; cdr3_aa: CASSPGTGADTQYF; cdr3_nt: TGTGCCAGCAGCCCCGGGACAGGGGCAGATACGCAGTATTTT
d_call: -; j_call: TRBJ2-7; clone_size: few; v_call: TRBV7-9; cdr3_aa: CASSFQEGDSSYEQYF; cdr3_nt: TGTGCCAGCAGCTTTCAAGAGGGGGATAGCTCCTACGAGCAGTACTTC
d_call: -; j_call: TRBJ2-5; clone_size: -; v_call: TRBV9; cdr3_aa: CASSARPQETQYF; cdr3_nt: TGTGCCAGCAGCGCTCGACCTCAAGAGACCCAGTACTTC